Listed here are 23 T cell receptor beta chains from one sample, sequenced in a study of T cells after yellow fever vaccination (dated by TCRdb to the late 2010s). Libraries were made using 5' RACE. TCRdb names Illumina HiSeq 2500 as the instrument used. TCRdb ran its own pipeline on the public reads, namely fastp trimming at Q25 and MiXCR clone calling, and kept in-frame beta chains. Duplicate CDR3 protein sequences are folded into a single record with the most common DNA and genes. The sample table contains about 350,000 distinct CDR3 sequences; only one count was recorded for about 7.8% of them. The top ten hold around 17% of the sample. The sample's treatment or condition label, in plain terms: live attenuated yellow fever vaccine strain. Sequencing used PBMCs, obtained about 41 days after the first yellow fever vaccination. The receptors stem from a man between 18 and 29 years old who received the YFV17D yellow fever vaccine.

V is TRBV4-3 and J is TRBJ2-7, with TRBD2 matching over 9 bases. This CDR3 comprises 15 residues. Germline V gene data show CDR1 as LGHNA and CDR2 as YSLEER. J gave up 5 bases and V 6 bases, and 11 bases lay outside the gene matches. The CDR3 is CASSPGTSLVHEQYF. CDR3 nucleotide sequence: TGCGCCAGCAGTCCCGGGACTAGCCTCGTCCACGAGCAGTACTTC.

CDR3 in DNA: TGCGCCAGCAGGCCGGACGGGCTAAACTATGGCTACACCTTC. This gives the protein CASRPDGLNYGYTF. The genes are TRBV5-1 and TRBJ1-2; D is ambiguous. Trimming shortened V by 5 bases and J by 2 bases, and 13 bases separated the two germline ends. Germline values: CDR1 SGHRS, CDR2 YFSETQ. This CDR3 comprises 14 residues.

The CDR3 region has the DNA TGTGCCAGCAGCCAAGAACCCTTCGAGGGACGTGAAGCTTTCTTT. It specifies CASSQEPFEGREAFF. The chain couples TRBV4-2 to TRBJ1-1, with D maybe TRBD1 (5 bases). The ends were cut back, 0 bases at V and 7 bases at J, with 15 bases in the middle. Germline V gives CDR1 LGHNA, CDR2 YNFKEQ. This CDR3 is 15 amino acids long.

This clonotype occurred a few times. The CDR3 sequence is CAISENRNTGELFF. CDR3 bases: TGTGCCATCAGTGAGAATCGGAACACCGGGGAGCTGTTTTTT. V and J are TRBV10-3 and TRBJ2-2; D call uncertain. The CDR3 totals 14 residues. V was cut by 2 bases and J by 1 base, with 5 bases left in between. Germline assignment: CDR1 ENHRY and CDR2 SYGVKD.

This clonotype was recorded many times. The CDR3 sequence is CSALTSGGPGETQYF. DNA for the CDR3: TGCAGTGCTCTCACCTCGGGGGGGCCCGGAGAGACCCAGTACTTC. The chain joins TRBV20-1 to TRBJ2-5; 8 nucleotides agree with TRBD2. The J segment lost 4 bases and the V segment lost 5 bases, leaving 12 bases of the junction unmatched. The CDR3 is 15 residues long. In germline, CDR1 is DFQATT, CDR2 SNEGSKA (reference sequence).

This clonotype was counted at least ten times. The V call is TRBV5-1, the J call TRBJ2-2; 8 nucleotides agree with TRBD2. Germline lookup yields CDR1 SGHRS and CDR2 YFSETQ. V was pared by 4 bases and J by 4 bases, with 3 bases of the junction left unmatched. The CDR3 is made up of 14 amino acids. The chain's CDR3 is CASSPGGRTGELFF. CDR3 coding DNA: TGCGCCAGCAGCCCGGGGGGGCGCACCGGGGAGCTGTTTTTT.

J is TRBJ1-2 and V is TRBV7-2; D remains unclear. The V end was cut by 1 base, the J end by 2 bases, with 17 bases between. Germline V CDR1 and CDR2: SGHTA, FQGNSA. CDR3 length: 17 amino acids. The CDR3 reads CASSLVVWGKKNYGYTF. As DNA, the CDR3 is TGTGCCAGCAGCTTAGTTGTTTGGGGAAAGAAGAACTATGGCTACACCTTC.

There are many counts of this clonotype. V gene TRBV10-3 combines with J gene TRBJ2-3; TRBD2 matches 14 bases. From germline, CDR1 is ENHRY and CDR2 SYGVKD. The CDR3 has 16 amino acids. V shed 3 bases, J shed 6 bases, and the junction held 5 bases outside the gene matches. CDR3 residues: CAISDPGLAGVDTQYF. The CDR3 DNA sequence: TGTGCCATCAGTGATCCGGGACTAGCGGGGGTGGATACGCAGTATTTT.

The chain recombines TRBV24-1 with TRBJ2-3, with D possibly being TRBD2 (5 bases). The ends were cut back, 3 bases at V and 3 bases at J, with 15 bases in the middle. The germline gives CDR1 KGHDR, CDR2 SFDVKD. The length of the CDR3 is 16 residues. CDR3 region: CATSDARGWTTDTQYF. CDR3 bases: TGTGCCACCAGTGATGCGAGAGGGTGGACGACAGATACGCAGTATTTT.

This clonotype appeared many times. The V gene is TRBV12-3 or TRBV12-4, the J gene TRBJ2-3, with 7 bases lining up with TRBD2. This CDR3 is built from 14 residues. V shed 6 bases and J 0 bases; nucleotides not matched to a gene: 3. This CDR3 reads CASSRTRSTDTQYF. CDR3 nucleotide sequence: TGTGCCAGCAGCCGGACTAGAAGCACAGATACGCAGTATTTT.

This clonotype was counted between two and nine times. The CDR3 nucleotides read TGCAGCGTTGAAGCTTGGGATGACGGATCCTACGAGCAGTACGTC. Translating gives CSVEAWDDGSYEQYV. This chain uses TRBV29-1 with TRBJ2-7; D ambiguous. V lost 1 base to trimming and J lost 1 base, with 14 bases between them. This CDR3 region has 15 residues. The germline CDR1 and CDR2 sequences are SQVTM and ANQGSEA.

The table lists this clonotype with many counts. This rearrangement joins TRBV15 to TRBJ1-4; unclear D gene. The CDR3 runs 16 residues. V was cut by 0 bases and J by 7 bases, with 15 bases left in between. Germline V CDR1 and CDR2: LNHNV, YYDKDF (reference sequence). The DNA of the CDR3 is TGTGCCACCAGCAGAGACCTGACCCGCCTTGGTGAAAAACTGTTTTTT. Translating it yields CATSRDLTRLGEKLFF.

This clonotype was observed a handful of times. The V call is TRBV2, the J call TRBJ1-1, with D perhaps matching TRBD1 (5 bases). CDR1 SNHLY and CDR2 FYNNEI come from the germline V gene. Trimming cost V 3 bases and J 1 base, with 12 bases left between them. This CDR3 is built from 15 residues. DNA for the CDR3: TGTGCCAGCAGTGACTGGACAAGGAAGAACACTGAAGCTTTCTTT. Translated: CASSDWTRKNTEAFF.

The chain uses TRBV2 and TRBJ2-5, with 7 positions matching TRBD1. CDR3 length: 12 residues. V lost 6 bases, J lost 5 bases, and 3 bases stayed unmatched. CDR1 and CDR2 (germline): SNHLY, FYNNEI. The CDR3 sequence is CASSRGSETQYF. The CDR3 DNA reads as TGTGCCAGCAGCAGGGGGAGCGAGACCCAGTACTTC.

With regard to this clonotype: The junction does not match germline at one end; this may be a read error. The V call is TRBV4-2, the J call TRBJ1-4; D perhaps matches TRBD1 (5 bases). The CDR3 runs 16 residues. The germline V gene encodes CDR1 LGHNA and CDR2 YNFKEQ. The CDR3 DNA reads TGTACCAGCAGCCAAAACGACAGAGCAACTAATGAAAAACTGTTTTTT. Translating gives CTSSQNDRATNEKLFF.

The chain is built from TRBV6-1 and TRBJ2-5; tentatively, D is TRBD1 or TRBD2 (5 bases each). The CDR3 has 13 amino acids. Germline loops: CDR1 MNHNS, CDR2 SASEGT. The V gene lost 6 bases and the J gene lost 4 bases, with 12 bases spanning the gap. The CDR3 DNA is TGTGCCAGCAGACCTGGGGGTTCAGAGACCCAGTACTTC. Translating gives CASRPGGSETQYF.

J is TRBJ2-5 and V is TRBV11-2; 7 bases map to TRBD2. The CDR3 spans 15 residues. The germline V gene has CDR1 SGHAT and CDR2 FQNNGV. The V and J ends lost 1 base and 4 bases, in that order; junction bases with no gene match: 6. The CDR3 region is CASSLVGRTRETQYF. The CDR3 DNA reads as TGTGCCAGCAGCTTAGTGGGGAGGACTAGAGAGACCCAGTACTTC.

This chain links TRBV6-1 with TRBJ2-2; D is possibly TRBD2 (5 bases). V was clipped by 4 bases and J by 5 bases, with 11 bases between them. The CDR3 sequence is 14 residues long. CDR1 and CDR2 (germline): MNHNS, SASEGT. CDR3 amino acids: CASSGFGGTGELFF. The CDR3 DNA follows: TGTGCCAGCAGTGGATTCGGCGGGACCGGGGAGCTGTTTTTT.

The CDR3 protein is CASSLSVPGWGTEAFF. CDR3 nucleotides: TGTGCCAGCAGCTTATCGGTCCCGGGTTGGGGCACTGAAGCTTTCTTT. The chain recombines TRBV7-2 with TRBJ1-1; D not resolved. Trimming stripped 2 bases from V and 4 bases from J, with 17 bases between. The CDR3 sequence is 16 residues long. Germline loops: CDR1 SGHTA, CDR2 FQGNSA.

This clonotype has more than one count but fewer than ten. The CDR3 nucleotides read TGCGCCAGCAGCTTTAACAACCTCCGGGCAGAGACCCAGTACTTC. Protein: CASSFNNLRAETQYF. The chain joins TRBV5-1 to TRBJ2-5; D unclear. This CDR3 comprises 15 residues. Between the trimmed V and J ends, which lost 2 bases and 4 bases, there was a span of 15 bases. The germline V gene has CDR1 SGHRS and CDR2 YFSETQ.

J is TRBJ2-1 and V is TRBV5-1, with 12 bases fitting TRBD1. After removal of 5 bases from V and 6 bases from J, the junction contained 6 bases not matched to a gene. Germline V CDR1 and CDR2: SGHRS, YFSETQ. This CDR3 has 15 residues. The chain's CDR3 is CASSPTGQGANEQFF. In nucleotides, the CDR3 is TGCGCCAGCAGTCCCACGGGACAGGGGGCCAATGAGCAGTTCTTC.

This clonotype has more than one count but fewer than ten. The rearrangement links TRBV5-1 to TRBJ1-1; 8 bases agree with TRBD1. CDR1 and CDR2 (germline): SGHRS, YFSETQ. The CDR3 spans 14 residues. With 4 bases clipped from V and 4 bases from J, the junction kept 6 bases outside the gene matches. The CDR3 loop is CASSPWTGPTEAFF. Written as DNA, the CDR3 is TGCGCCAGCAGCCCCTGGACAGGGCCCACTGAAGCTTTCTTT. The whole variable domain, filled in from reference TRBV5-1 and TRBJ1-1, reads KAGVTQTPRYLIKTRGQQVTLSCSPISGHRSVSWYQQTPGQGLQFLFEYFSETQRNKGNFPGRFSGRQFSNSRSEMNVSTLELGDSALYLCASSPWTGPTEAFFGQGTRLTVV.

This clonotype was found a few times. This chain connects TRBV19 to TRBJ1-5; 8 positions match TRBD1. Germline values: CDR1 LNHDA, CDR2 SQIVND (reference sequence). CDR3 length equals 15 residues. The junction had 3 bases not matched to a gene; V was cut back by 3 bases and J by 2 bases. The CDR3 coding sequence is TGTGCCAGTAGTATTTTGGACAGGGGCAATCAGCCCCAGCATTTT. This codes for CASSILDRGNQPQHF.